This T cell receptor (beta chain) was identified during a study of T cell responses to AZD1222 COVID-19 vaccine. Study details: Second doses that came at about 4 or about 12 weeks were put together.

Clones were read by immunoSEQ multiplex PCR, and TCRdb kept only the in-frame ones, dropping some. This table has roughly 170,000 clones, around 88% appearing once. About this clone: The antigen is undetermined.

The CDR3 covers 16 residues. Germline lookup yields CDR1 MNHEY and CDR2 SVGAGI. Trimming took 0 bases from V and 1 from J, leaving 11 bases between them. General study findings and limits: Repertoire samples came only from after the peak T cell response. Clonal diversity was possibly underestimated; the donors were predominantly white British and more often female. When two AZD1222 doses had been given, Spike-specific TCR breadth and depth rose.

This receptor was obtained from an adult in good health. This chain connects TRBV6-5 to TRBJ2-3, with D possibly called TRBD1 or TRBD2 (5 bases each). Sequencing used peripheral blood, obtained on day 0 of AZD1222 vaccination. The CDR3 reads CASSYSFGARTDTQYF. The DNA of the CDR3 is TGTGCCAGCAGTTACTCTTTCGGGGCCCGCACAGATACGCAGTATTTT.